These 14 T cell receptor beta chains were all obtained from the same sample, sequenced in a study of T cells after yellow fever vaccination (dated by TCRdb to the late 2010s). Library preparation employed 5' RACE. The sequencing machine was an Illumina HiSeq 2500. TCRdb redid the processing of the public reads, applying fastp at Q25 and MiXCR, and retained in-frame beta chains. CDR3 protein sequences are deduplicated, and each keeps its most common genes and DNA. The sample table contains about 630,000 distinct CDR3 sequences; only one count was recorded for roughly 12% of them. The top ten clones comprise 15% of the sample. This sample's treatment or condition label indicates: live attenuated yellow fever vaccine strain. Specimen: PBMCs, collected on the day of the yellow fever booster vaccination. All receptors derive from a man aged 25 to 40 who received the YFV17D yellow fever vaccine.

This clonotype has at least ten counts. The chain links TRBV5-1 to TRBJ1-2; 7 bases fit TRBD1. The V and J ends lost 2 bases and 6 bases, in that order; junction bases with no gene match: 10. CDR1 SGHRS and CDR2 YFSETQ come from the germline V gene. The CDR3 sequence is 15 residues long. CDR3 region: CASSFSTGRFDGYTF. As DNA, the CDR3 is TGCGCCAGCAGCTTCTCGACAGGGCGCTTTGATGGCTACACCTTC.

J is TRBJ2-7 and V is TRBV7-2, with TRBD2 matching over 8 bases. The CDR3 loop spans 16 amino acids. V lost 1 base to trimming and J lost 0 bases; unmatched junction nucleotides: 5. Germline loops: CDR1 SGHTA, CDR2 FQGNSA. CDR3 protein: CASSLGLAPSSYEQYF. CDR3 coding DNA: TGTGCCAGCAGCTTAGGACTAGCGCCGAGCTCCTACGAGCAGTACTTC.

This clonotype was recorded many times. This rearrangement joins TRBV9 to TRBJ2-2; 8 bases agree with TRBD1. The V gene's germline CDR1 is SGDLS and CDR2 YYNGEE. With 4 bases clipped from V and 3 bases from J, the junction kept 5 bases outside the gene matches. This CDR3 region has 15 residues. The CDR3 is CASSPQGADTGELFF. DNA of the CDR3: TGTGCCAGCAGCCCGCAGGGGGCCGACACCGGGGAGCTGTTTTTT.

The chain is built from TRBV5-6 and TRBJ2-5; D gene ambiguous. V was trimmed by 1 base and J by 10 bases, leaving 11 bases between them. In germline, CDR1 is SGHDT, CDR2 YYEEEE. The CDR3 extends over 12 amino acids. Here the CDR3 reads CASSLLEQSQYF. The CDR3 region has the DNA TGTGCCAGCAGCTTGCTCGAGCAAAGCCAGTACTTC.

This clonotype was recorded a few times. The chain is built from TRBV11-1 and TRBJ2-1; 7 nucleotides align to TRBD1. The CDR3 runs to 19 residues. Trimming at V came to 2 bases and at J to 0 bases, leaving 13 bases not matched to a gene. Germline V lookup: CDR1 SGHAT, CDR2 FQDESV (reference sequence). CDR3 sequence (DNA): TGTGCCAGCAGCTTATTTGGGACAGCCGGCGTGAGCTCCTACAATGAGCAGTTCTTC. It specifies CASSLFGTAGVSSYNEQFF.

The chain couples TRBV15 to TRBJ2-7, with 7 bases aligning to TRBD1. The CDR3 has 15 residues. Germline V gives CDR1 LNHNV, CDR2 YYDKDF (reference sequence). J lost 0 bases, V lost 5 bases, and 7 bases had no gene match. The CDR3 nucleotides read TGTGCCACCAGCGGTGCCGGGACAGTCTCCTACGAGCAGTACTTC. Translation gives CATSGAGTVSYEQYF. Drawing the rest from reference TRBV15 and TRBJ2-7, the complete variable domain is DAMVIQNPRYQVTQFGKPVTLSCSQTLNHNVMYWYQQKSSQAPKLLFHYYDKDFNNEADTPDNFQSRRPNTSFCFLDIRSPGLGDTAMYLCATSGAGTVSYEQYFGPGTRLTVT.

The sample holds a few counts of this clonotype. The rearrangement links TRBV5-4 to TRBJ2-1, with unresolved D. There are 13 residues in the CDR3. V lost 4 bases, J lost 10 bases, and 15 bases lay in between. Per the germline V gene, CDR1 is SGHNT and CDR2 is YYREEE (reference sequence). The CDR3 nucleotides read TGTGCCAGCAGCGAGGCCCAACTTGGCGAGCAGTTCTTC. Protein sequence: CASSEAQLGEQFF.

This chain uses TRBV27 with TRBJ1-1; D gene uncertain. This CDR3 has 12 amino acids. The germline V gene has CDR1 MNHEY and CDR2 SMNVEV (reference sequence). Trimming left V 8 bases short and J 4 bases short, with 11 bases between. This chain's CDR3 is CASRTPATEAFF. CDR3 in DNA: TGTGCCAGCCGGACCCCAGCCACTGAAGCTTTCTTT.

This sequence joins TRBV7-4 and TRBJ2-7; the match to TRBD1 covers 7 bases. The CDR3 extends over 15 amino acids. The ends lost 5 bases at V and 1 base at J; junction bases unmatched: 8. Germline lookup yields CDR1 SGHVT and CDR2 SQSDAQ. The CDR3 reads CASSGLQGISYEQYF. The CDR3 DNA reads TGTGCCAGCAGCGGGTTACAGGGGATTTCCTACGAGCAGTACTTC.

Remarks on this clonotype: The junction departs from germline at one end; a sequencing error may be responsible. J is TRBJ2-2 and V is TRBV9; D unresolved. Germline V gives CDR1 SGDLS, CDR2 YYNGEE. The CDR3 runs to 13 residues. The CDR3 loop is CASSELNNGELFF. For the CDR3, the DNA is TGTGCCAGCAGCGAGCTCAACAACGGGGAGCTGTTTTTT.

V usage is TRBV5-1 and J usage is TRBJ2-1; D gene ambiguous. Germline CDR1 and CDR2: SGHRS and YFSETQ. V gave up 2 bases and J gave up 3 bases, with 12 bases separating them. The CDR3 length is 15 residues. The CDR3 spells CASSFSTAFYNEQFF. The DNA for the CDR3 is TGCGCCAGCAGCTTCTCGACTGCCTTCTACAATGAGCAGTTCTTC.

Only a few counts were recorded for this clonotype. V and J are TRBV29-1 and TRBJ2-7, with 9 bases identical to TRBD2. CDR3 length equals 14 residues. Germline V gene lookup returns CDR1 SQVTM and CDR2 ANQGSEA. The ends lost 6 bases at V and 4 bases at J; junction bases unmatched: 10. Written as DNA, the CDR3 is TGCAGCGTCGGGGCTGCGGGAGGGCAATACGAGCAGTACTTC. It translates to CSVGAAGGQYEQYF.

The V and J genes are TRBV7-2 and TRBJ2-7, with D tentatively TRBD1 or TRBD2 (7 bases each). Germline values: CDR1 SGHTA, CDR2 FQGNSA. V was pared by 5 bases and J by 6 bases, with 17 bases between. The CDR3 covers 14 residues. The CDR3 DNA is TGTGCCAGCAGCCCCCCAGGGGGGGTGAGCGAGCAGTACTTC. The encoded protein is CASSPPGGVSEQYF.

The chain links TRBV3-1 to TRBJ1-2; unclear D gene. V shed 1 base and J shed 3 bases, with 15 bases lying between them. Germline V gives CDR1 LGHDT, CDR2 YNNKEL (reference sequence). The CDR3 spans 16 residues. CDR3 coding DNA: TGTGCCAGCAGCCAAGCCGGGCGCATAGCGTACTATGGCTACACCTTC. Protein sequence: CASSQAGRIAYYGYTF.